These 27 T cell receptor gamma chains originate from one sample sequenced in a study of gamma-delta T cells after stem cell transplantation. TCRdb reprocessed the RT-PCR reads using CATT. The profile shows about 3,000 gamma-chain clones, more than 15% of them singletons. The sequenced material came from gamma-delta T cells. The source is a human donor. It is not recorded whose cells these are; they may come from a transplant donor.

Remarks on this clone: This could be a read error, since a much larger clone is one nucleotide away. This sample also contains other DNA sequences that code for the same CDR3. CDR3: CATWDRLYYKKLF. DNA for the CDR3: TGTGCCACCTGGGACAGACTGTATTATAAGAAACTCTTT. This chain uses TRGV3 with TRGJ1 or TRGJ2. The germline gives CDR1 VTNTFY, CDR2 YDVSTARD (reference sequence). CDR3 size: 13 residues. After removal of 1 base from V and 4 bases from J, the junction contained 4 bases not matched to a gene.

The gene calls are TRGV2 and TRGJP2. Unmatched junction bases numbered 4, after V lost 6 bases and J lost 3 bases. The germline V gene encodes CDR1 EGSNGY and CDR2 YDSYNSKV. The CDR3 length is 13 residues. CDR3 bases: TGTGCCACCTGGTCAGGTAGTGATTGGATCAAGACGTTT. It yields the protein CATWSGSDWIKTF.

A word on this clone: One end of the junction does not line up with germline, which may come from a read error. The V gene is TRGV4, the J gene TRGJP2. Germline assignment: CDR1 EGSTGY and CDR2 YDSYTSSV. There are 15 residues in the CDR3. The CDR3 is CATWGLYSSDWIRTF. CDR3 nucleotide sequence: TGTGCCACCTGGGGCCTATATAGTAGTGATTGGATCAGGACGTTT.

This clone came up a few times. The chain recombines TRGV8 with TRGJ1 or TRGJ2. The CDR3 is 10 amino acids. J gave up 7 bases and V 4 bases, and 1 base lay outside the gene matches. Germline values: CDR1 VENAVY, CDR2 YDSYNSRV. The CDR3 reads CATWEYKKLF. The CDR3, as DNA: TGTGCCACCTGGGAGTATAAGAAACTCTTT.

By share, this clone ranks as medium-sized. This chain uses TRGV3 with TRGJ1 or TRGJ2. V shed 1 base, J shed 10 bases, and the junction held 13 bases outside the gene matches. CDR1 and CDR2 from the germline V gene are VTNTFY and YDVSTARD (reference sequence). This CDR3 is built from 14 residues. CDR3 DNA: TGTGCCACCTGGGACAGCTACACGTTATGGAAGAAACTCTTT. Protein: CATWDSYTLWKKLF.

Only a few counts were recorded for this clone. V gene TRGV8 combines with J gene TRGJ1 or TRGJ2. CDR3 size: 16 residues. CDR1 is VENAVY and CDR2 is YDSYNSRV in the germline V gene. The junction had 11 bases not matched to a gene; V was cut back by 3 bases and J by 0 bases. In DNA form, the CDR3 reads TGTGCCACCTGGGATCTATCCTGTCGGAATTATTATAAGAAACTCTTT. Protein product: CATWDLSCRNYYKKLF.

In its sample, this clone ranks as medium-sized (0.01 to 0.1%). The chain uses TRGV9 and TRGJ1 or TRGJ2. V lost 4 bases and J lost 7; bases outside the gene matches: 4. Germline CDR1 is GITISATS and CDR2 is ISYDGTV (reference sequence). This CDR3 has 11 residues. The CDR3 sequence is CALWDDYKKLF. CDR3 bases: TGTGCCTTGTGGGATGACTATAAGAAACTCTTT.

The V call is TRGV2, the J call TRGJP2. From germline, CDR1 is EGSNGY and CDR2 YDSYNSKV. This CDR3 has 14 amino acids. Trimming at V came to 0 bases and at J to 11 bases, leaving 9 bases not matched to a gene. The chain's CDR3 is CATWDGLGQWIKTF. In DNA form, the CDR3 reads TGTGCCACCTGGGACGGGCTCGGACAGTGGATCAAGACGTTT.

The sample holds one count of this clone. The genes are TRGV9 and TRGJ1 or TRGJ2. CDR1 and CDR2 (germline): GITISATS, ISYDGTV (reference sequence). V lost 2 bases to trimming and J lost 4 bases; unmatched junction nucleotides: 11. The length of the CDR3 is 15 residues. The CDR3 sequence: CALWEGGIKYYKKLF. The CDR3 nucleotides read TGTGCCTTGTGGGAGGGCGGGATTAAGTATTATAAGAAACTCTTT.

Worth noting for this clone: Other DNA sequences in this specimen translate into the identical CDR3. The V and J genes are TRGV9 and TRGJ1 or TRGJ2. Unmatched junction bases numbered 3, after V lost 0 bases and J lost 4 bases. The CDR3 has 13 amino acids. Germline CDR1 and CDR2: GITISATS and ISYDGTV (reference sequence). In DNA, the CDR3 is TGTGCCTTGTGGGAGGTGTGCTATTATAAGAAACTCTTT. Translated: CALWEVCYYKKLF.

This clone is medium-sized by share. The V and J genes are TRGV2 and TRGJ1 or TRGJ2. The germline V gene has CDR1 EGSNGY and CDR2 YDSYNSKV. The CDR3 loop spans 15 amino acids. V shed 0 bases, J shed 9 bases, and the junction held 14 bases outside the gene matches. This chain's CDR3 is CATWDGPPPWGKKLF. In nucleotides, the CDR3 is TGTGCCACCTGGGACGGGCCCCCACCTTGGGGTAAGAAACTCTTT.

Notes on this clone: One junction end disagrees with the germline gene, perhaps due to a read error. The rearrangement joins TRGV3 to TRGJ1 or TRGJ2. The CDR3 runs to 14 residues. Germline CDR1 is VTNTFY and CDR2 is YDVSTARD (reference sequence). The CDR3 DNA reads TGTGCCACCTGGGACAGGCCTCCGCGTGTTCCGAAACTCTTC. Translated: CATWDRPPRVPKLF.

This clone was detected only a few times. The chain joins TRGV4 to TRGJ1 or TRGJ2. This CDR3 spans 10 amino acids. V lost 2 bases, J lost 11 bases, and 3 bases stayed unmatched. The germline CDR1 and CDR2 sequences are EGSTGY and YDSYTSSV. The CDR3 region has the DNA TGTGCCACCTGGGATGAGGAGAAACTCTTT. Translated, it gives CATWDEEKLF.

The chain is built from TRGV4 and TRGJ1 or TRGJ2. Looked up from germline, CDR1 is EGSTGY and CDR2 is YDSYTSSV. After removal of 2 bases from V and 9 bases from J, the junction contained 4 bases not matched to a gene. CDR3 size: 11 residues. The CDR3 here is CATWDAGKKLF. DNA for the CDR3: TGTGCCACCTGGGATGCTGGTAAGAAACTCTTT.

The rearrangement joins TRGV9 to TRGJ1 or TRGJ2. This CDR3 region has 13 residues. Germline CDR1 is GITISATS and CDR2 is ISYDGTV (reference sequence). The V and J ends lost 0 bases and 5 bases, in that order; junction bases with no gene match: 4. CDR3 sequence reads: CALWEVQDYKKLF. CDR3 nucleotide sequence: TGTGCCTTGTGGGAGGTGCAGGATTATAAGAAACTCTTT.

This clone was seen only a few times. The chain carries TRGV9 and TRGJP1. This CDR3 comprises 15 residues. With V trimmed by 1 base and J by 3 bases, 5 bases remained unmatched. The germline V gene has CDR1 GITISATS and CDR2 ISYDGTV (reference sequence). For the CDR3, the DNA is TGTGCCTTGTGGGAGGTTTCCCCCACTGGTTGGTTCAAGATATTT. Its translation is CALWEVSPTGWFKIF.

The rearrangement links TRGV4 to TRGJ1 or TRGJ2. CDR1 and CDR2 from the germline V gene are EGSTGY and YDSYTSSV. This CDR3 contains 17 residues. V lost 3 bases and J lost 6; bases outside the gene matches: 20. The CDR3: CATWDLLGLLESYKKLF. In DNA form, the CDR3 reads TGTGCCACCTGGGATCTGCTGGGTTTGTTGGAAAGTTATAAGAAACTCTTT.

This clone was picked up a small number of times. The gene calls are TRGV4 and TRGJ1 or TRGJ2. Unmatched junction bases numbered 5, after V lost 0 bases and J lost 6 bases. This CDR3 is built from 13 residues. Germline assignment: CDR1 EGSTGY and CDR2 YDSYTSSV. CDR3 amino acids: CATWDGLVYKKLF. In DNA, the CDR3 is TGTGCCACCTGGGATGGGCTCGTTTATAAGAAACTCTTT.

This clone is classed as large. The chain recombines TRGV2 with TRGJ1 or TRGJ2. The V and J ends lost 1 base and 10 bases, in that order; junction bases with no gene match: 10. CDR3 length: 13 residues. The germline V gene has CDR1 EGSNGY and CDR2 YDSYNSKV. CDR3 sequence reads: CATWDGTPRKKLF. DNA of the CDR3: TGTGCCACCTGGGACGGTACCCCTCGAAAGAAACTCTTT.

In this sample, this clone turned up a few times. The chain combines TRGV9 with TRGJ1 or TRGJ2. Germline V gives CDR1 GITISATS, CDR2 ISYDGTV (reference sequence). This CDR3 contains 13 residues. Trimming took 0 bases from V and 7 from J; bases not matched to a gene: 6. The CDR3 here is CALWEVQRYKKLF. As DNA, the CDR3 is TGTGCCTTGTGGGAGGTGCAACGATATAAGAAACTCTTT.

This clone was detected only a few times. The chain recombines TRGV3 with TRGJ1 or TRGJ2. Germline V lookup: CDR1 VTNTFY, CDR2 YDVSTARD (reference sequence). The CDR3 length is 14 residues. Trimming took 4 bases from V and 2 from J; bases not matched to a gene: 8. CDR3 DNA: TGTGCCACCTGGGATAGACGCCATTATTATAAGAAACTCTTT. Its protein product is CATWDRRHYYKKLF.

The V gene is TRGV3, the J gene TRGJ1 or TRGJ2. V shed 1 base and J 12 bases; nucleotides not matched to a gene: 9. The germline CDR1 and CDR2 sequences are VTNTFY and YDVSTARD (reference sequence). The CDR3 extends over 12 amino acids. The CDR3 DNA reads as TGTGCCACCTGGGACAGACCCCCGGGGAAACTCTTT. Encoded protein: CATWDRPPGKLF.

V gene TRGV2 combines with J gene TRGJ1 or TRGJ2. The V gene's germline CDR1 is EGSNGY and CDR2 YDSYNSKV. J was trimmed by 3 bases and V by 2 bases; bases with no gene match: 4. The CDR3 runs to 13 residues. The CDR3 DNA reads TGTGCCACCTGGGACGTGTCTTATTATAAGAAACTCTTT. Residues: CATWDVSYYKKLF.

This clone has only a few counts. The V call is TRGV9, the J call TRGJ1 or TRGJ2. Per the germline V gene, CDR1 is GITISATS and CDR2 is ISYDGTV (reference sequence). The J segment lost 5 bases and the V segment lost 3 bases, leaving 7 bases of the junction unmatched. The CDR3 is made up of 13 amino acids. The chain's CDR3 is CALWELQDYKKLF. The CDR3 DNA reads as TGTGCCTTGTGGGAGCTGCAGGATTATAAGAAACTCTTT.

This clone turned up a few times. This sample includes further DNA sequences coding for the same CDR3. The chain couples TRGV3 to TRGJP2. CDR3 length: 15 amino acids. V shed 0 bases, J shed 2 bases, and the junction held 3 bases outside the gene matches. Germline V gene lookup returns CDR1 VTNTFY and CDR2 YDVSTARD (reference sequence). CDR3 DNA: TGTGCCACCTGGGACAGGCTGAGTAGTGATTGGATCAAGACGTTT. Amino acids: CATWDRLSSDWIKTF.

This clone was observed a handful of times. The rearrangement uses TRGV2 and TRGJ1 or TRGJ2. V shed 0 bases, J shed 7 bases, and the junction held 6 bases outside the gene matches. There are 13 residues in the CDR3. Germline-derived CDR1 and CDR2 are EGSNGY and YDSYNSKV. CDR3 region: CATWDGRKYKKLF. The CDR3 DNA sequence: TGTGCCACCTGGGACGGGCGTAAATATAAGAAACTCTTT.

On this clone: This may stem from a read error, because a much larger clone lies one nucleotide away. Other nucleotide sequences in the sample specify the same CDR3. The rearrangement uses TRGV2 and TRGJ1 or TRGJ2. CDR1 is EGSNGY, CDR2 YDSYNSKV, per germline. There are 12 residues in the CDR3. The CDR3 sequence is CATWDAYYKKLF. The CDR3 DNA sequence: TGTGCCACCTGGGACGCTTATTATAAGAAGCTCTTT.